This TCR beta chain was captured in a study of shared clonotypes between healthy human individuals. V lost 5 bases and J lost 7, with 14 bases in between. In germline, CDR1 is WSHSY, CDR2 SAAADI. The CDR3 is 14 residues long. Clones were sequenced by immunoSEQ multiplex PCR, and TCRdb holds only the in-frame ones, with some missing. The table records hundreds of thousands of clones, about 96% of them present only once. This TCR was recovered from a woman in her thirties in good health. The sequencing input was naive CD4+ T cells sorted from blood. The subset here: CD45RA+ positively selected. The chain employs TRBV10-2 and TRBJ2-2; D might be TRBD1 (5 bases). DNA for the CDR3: TGCGCCAGCAGTCCCGGGCAGGGCATCGGGGAGCTGTTTTTT. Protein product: CASSPGQGIGELFF.